One sample yielded the 14 T cell receptor beta chains listed below, sequenced in a study of shared clonotypes between healthy human individuals. The method was immunoSEQ multiplex PCR; TCRdb's version includes in-frame clones alone and lacks a portion of them. The sample comprises roughly 2.6 million clones, around nine tenths of which are singletons, and 0.13% to 0.15% rests with the top ten. Sequencing input: naive CD4+ T cells sorted from blood. The subset denotes: CD45RA+ positively selected. The receptors were sampled from a man between 18 and 29 years old in good health.

Notes on this clone: Other DNA variants within this sample encode the same CDR3. The V and J genes are TRBV11-2 and TRBJ1-3, with D possibly matching TRBD1 (5 bases). The CDR3 runs 14 residues. With 3 bases removed from V and 1 base from J, the gap between germline ends came to 7 bases. CDR1 is SGHAT, CDR2 FQNNGV, per germline. The CDR3 coding sequence is TGTGCCAGCAGCTTGGCAGGGTCTGGAAACACCATATATTTT. This encodes CASSLAGSGNTIYF.

The chain carries TRBV19 and TRBJ1-5; tentatively, D is TRBD1 (6 bases). Per germline, CDR1 LNHDA and CDR2 SQIVND (reference sequence). The CDR3 extends over 15 amino acids. Between the trimmed V and J ends, which lost 2 bases and 3 bases, there was a span of 11 bases. CDR3 sequence reads: CASSIRGADNQPQHF. CDR3 bases: TGTGCCAGTAGTATAAGGGGGGCTGACAATCAGCCCCAGCATTTT.

A remark on this clone: Within the sample, other DNA sequences also encode this same CDR3. The chain carries TRBV28 and TRBJ1-6; D call uncertain. Germline V gene data show CDR1 as MDHEN and CDR2 as SYDVKM. The CDR3 is 15 residues long. V was clipped by 5 bases and J by 0 bases, with 8 bases between them. In nucleotides, the CDR3 is TGTGCCAGCAGTCTCGGGAGCTCCTATAATTCACCCCTCCACTTT. This sequence encodes CASSLGSSYNSPLHF.

The gene calls are TRBV18 and TRBJ2-1; 7 nucleotides align to TRBD2. Germline V CDR1 and CDR2: KGHSH, LQKENI. The CDR3 is made up of 18 amino acids. V was pared by 3 bases and J by 0 bases, with 11 bases of the junction left unmatched. CDR3 in amino acids: CASSPSGPGLSSYNEQFF. The CDR3, as DNA: TGTGCCAGCTCACCCTCTGGACCGGGACTAAGCTCCTACAATGAGCAGTTCTTC.

This clone was found a few times. This chain joins TRBV30 and TRBJ1-4; 10 bases line up with TRBD1. V gave up 7 bases and J gave up 6 bases; unmatched junction bases: 2. The length of the CDR3 is 12 residues. CDR1 and CDR2 (germline): GTSNPN, SVGIG (reference sequence). In DNA, the CDR3 is TGTGCCTCCGGGACAGGGGATGAAAAACTGTTTTTT. This encodes CASGTGDEKLFF.

V and J are TRBV9 and TRBJ2-5, with 8 bases matching TRBD2. The J segment lost 2 bases and the V segment lost 0 bases, leaving 9 bases of the junction unmatched. In germline, CDR1 is SGDLS, CDR2 YYNGEE. The CDR3 contains 17 residues. The CDR3 DNA sequence: TGTGCCAGCAGCGTAGGGGGCGCGGGAGGTTCACAAGAGACCCAGTACTTC. Translated: CASSVGGAGGSQETQYF.

The V gene is TRBV6-4, the J gene TRBJ1-5; D call uncertain. Trimming cost V 3 bases and J 6 bases, with 6 bases left between them. The CDR3 is 12 amino acids. Germline CDR1 MRHNA, CDR2 SNTAGT. CDR3: CASSERVQPQHF. The CDR3, as DNA: TGTGCCAGCAGTGAAAGGGTTCAGCCCCAGCATTTT.

V is TRBV30 and J is TRBJ2-1; D is unclear. The V and J ends lost 0 bases and 8 bases respectively, with 5 bases between them. The V gene's germline CDR1 is GTSNPN and CDR2 SVGIG (reference sequence). The CDR3 extends over 11 amino acids. CDR3 DNA: TGTGCCTGGAGTGTCCGGCATGAGCAGTTCTTC. It translates to CAWSVRHEQFF. Together with reference TRBV30 and TRBJ2-1, the CDR3 gives the full variable domain: SQTIHQWPATLVQPVGSPLSLECTVEGTSNPNLYWYRQAAGRGLQLLFYSVGIGQISSEVPQNLSASRPQDRQFILSSKKLLLSDSGFYLCAWSVRHEQFFGPGTRLTVL.

The chain recombines TRBV5-1 with TRBJ2-1; TRBD1 aligns across 7 bases. There are 12 residues in the CDR3. Losses at the gene ends were 3 bases for V and 6 bases for J; bases not matched to a gene: 0. From germline, CDR1 is SGHRS and CDR2 YFSETQ. CDR3 sequence: CASSWDSNEQFF. The CDR3 DNA sequence: TGCGCCAGCAGCTGGGACAGCAATGAGCAGTTCTTC.

The chain uses TRBV6-1 and TRBJ1-5; D call uncertain. This CDR3 is built from 14 residues. Germline V gene sequence: CDR1 MNHNS, CDR2 SASEGT. V lost 4 bases, J lost 5 bases, and 12 bases lay in between. The chain's CDR3 is CASSADKNYQPQHF. The CDR3 nucleotides are TGTGCCAGCAGTGCCGACAAGAATTATCAGCCCCAGCATTTT.

A single count supports this clone. The genes are TRBV28 and TRBJ2-1, with D possibly TRBD1 on 5 matching bases. The CDR3 consists of 14 residues. Trimming cost V 3 bases and J 8 bases, with 14 bases left between them. Germline V gene data show CDR1 as MDHEN and CDR2 as SYDVKM. Here the CDR3 reads CASSLKAGIYEQFF. In nucleotides, the CDR3 is TGTGCCAGCAGTTTGAAGGCAGGGATCTATGAGCAGTTCTTC.

This clone appeared a few times. CDR3 amino acids: CASSSQGAREKLFF. CDR3 sequence (DNA): TGTGCCAGCAGTTCCCAGGGGGCAAGAGAAAAACTGTTTTTT. The chain uses TRBV6-1 and TRBJ1-4; 8 bases are shared with TRBD1. CDR3 size: 14 residues. CDR1 is MNHNS, CDR2 SASEGT, per germline. Germline trimming cut 5 bases from V and 8 bases from J; bases unmatched to any gene: 7.

The chain carries TRBV4-1 and TRBJ2-1; TRBD2 aligns across 13 bases. J was trimmed by 2 bases and V by 4 bases; bases with no gene match: 8. Germline V gives CDR1 MGHRA, CDR2 YSYEKL. There are 18 residues in the CDR3. The CDR3 DNA reads TGCGCCAGCAGCCCCCCGGGACTAGCGGGGTCCACCTACAATGAGCAGTTCTTC. It specifies CASSPPGLAGSTYNEQFF.

The chain couples TRBV10-3 to TRBJ2-2; either TRBD1 or TRBD2 may fit D (5 bases each). Germline CDR1 and CDR2: ENHRY and SYGVKD. The CDR3 is 14 amino acids. The V and J ends lost 8 bases and 3 bases respectively, with 13 bases between them. CDR3 bases: TGTGCCATCGCACTTATGGGGGACACCGGGGAGCTGTTTTTT. Protein sequence: CAIALMGDTGELFF.